These 25 T cell receptor beta chains were sequenced from one sample in a study of T cell responses to AZD1222 COVID-19 vaccine. Sequencing was performed with immunoSEQ multiplex PCR; in TCRdb, only in-frame clones are kept and a portion is missing. Of some 170,000 clones listed, 90% are singletons. The source was peripheral blood, collected 28 days after the second dose of the MenACWY control vaccine. The receptors stem from an adult who received the MenACWY meningococcal vaccine as a control.

The chain employs TRBV3-1 (or the pseudogene TRBV3-2) and TRBJ1-2; weak D call: TRBD1 (6 bases). The germline CDR1 and CDR2 sequences are LGHDT and YNNKEL (reference sequence). The CDR3 has 13 amino acids. V was trimmed by 5 bases and J by 5 bases, leaving 12 bases between them. This CDR3 is CASSTGGGYGYTF. For the CDR3, the DNA is TGTGCCAGCAGCACCGGGGGCGGTTATGGCTACACCTTC.

This sequence joins TRBV19 and TRBJ1-5, with D uncertain. Looked up from germline, CDR1 is LNHDA and CDR2 is SQIVND (reference sequence). Trimming removed 0 bases at V and 0 bases at J, with 6 bases between. CDR3 length equals 15 residues. This CDR3 is CASSIDRTSNQPQHF. CDR3 in DNA: TGTGCCAGTAGTATAGATAGGACTAGCAATCAGCCCCAGCATTTT.

The chain uses TRBV3-1 (or the pseudogene TRBV3-2) and TRBJ1-1; TRBD1 agrees at 8 bases. This CDR3 contains 17 residues. Unmatched junction bases numbered 13, after V lost 3 bases and J lost 4 bases. The germline gives CDR1 LGHDT, CDR2 YNNKEL (reference sequence). CDR3 region: CASSHWSGRGRGTEAFF. In DNA, the CDR3 is TGTGCCAGCAGCCATTGGTCCGGCAGGGGGCGGGGCACTGAAGCTTTCTTT.

V gene TRBV28 combines with J gene TRBJ2-7, with TRBD1 matching over 7 bases. The germline V gene encodes CDR1 MDHEN and CDR2 SYDVKM. After removal of 5 bases from V and 6 bases from J, the junction contained 10 bases not matched to a gene. The CDR3 extends over 14 amino acids. The CDR3 region has the DNA TGTGCCAGCAGTAGCAGGGGACAGACGATCGAGCAGTACTTC. The encoded protein is CASSSRGQTIEQYF.

This chain links TRBV10-3 with TRBJ1-5; D gene ambiguous. V was clipped by 3 bases and J by 4 bases, with 4 bases between them. The CDR3 covers 12 residues. Per germline, CDR1 ENHRY and CDR2 SYGVKD. The CDR3 bases are TGTGCCATCAGTGACCCGAATCAGCCCCAGCATTTT. Protein sequence: CAISDPNQPQHF.

V gene TRBV20-1 combines with J gene TRBJ1-1; no clear D gene. Trimming took 3 bases from V and 2 from J, leaving 10 bases between them. The CDR3 extends over 13 amino acids. The germline CDR1 and CDR2 sequences are DFQATT and SNEGSKA (reference sequence). CDR3 residues: CSASGTQNTEAFF. The DNA for the CDR3 is TGCAGTGCTAGTGGTACCCAAAACACTGAAGCTTTCTTT.

The chain couples TRBV6-9 to TRBJ2-1; 7 nucleotides agree with TRBD2. The CDR3 sequence is 16 residues long. Germline V gene sequence: CDR1 MNHGY, CDR2 SVAAGI. Unmatched junction bases numbered 11, after V lost 2 bases and J lost 7 bases. In nucleotides, the CDR3 is TGTGCCAGCAGTTATAGGGGCGGGAGTATTGGGAATGAGCAGTTCTTC. Protein: CASSYRGGSIGNEQFF.

The CDR3 spells CASSVGTGSSYNSPLHF. The CDR3 region has the DNA TGTGCCAGCAGTGTAGGGACAGGGAGCTCCTATAATTCACCCCTCCACTTT. The gene calls are TRBV27 and TRBJ1-6, with 9 bases lining up with TRBD1. CDR3 size: 17 residues. J lost 0 bases, V lost 5 bases, and 5 bases had no gene match. CDR1 and CDR2 from the germline V gene are MNHEY and SMNVEV (reference sequence).

The rearrangement links TRBV24-1 to TRBJ1-1; D possibly corresponds to TRBD1 (5 bases). The V end was cut by 4 bases, the J end by 3 bases, with 17 bases between. The CDR3 runs to 16 residues. Germline values: CDR1 KGHDR, CDR2 SFDVKD. In DNA form, the CDR3 reads TGTGCCACCAGTGAGGACGGCACCGGGACCCACACTGAAGCTTTCTTT. Its protein product is CATSEDGTGTHTEAFF.

The rearrangement links TRBV2 to TRBJ1-2, with a tentative D call TRBD1 (5 bases). V lost 7 bases, J lost 8 bases, and 11 bases lay in between. This CDR3 is built from 11 residues. Per germline, CDR1 SNHLY and CDR2 FYNNEI. Here the CDR3 reads CASIQGWGYTF. DNA of the CDR3: TGTGCCAGCATTCAGGGATGGGGCTACACCTTC.

The rearrangement links TRBV7-2 to TRBJ1-2; 7 nucleotides align to TRBD1. Germline V gene data show CDR1 as SGHTA and CDR2 as FQGNSA. The J segment lost 6 bases and the V segment lost 6 bases, leaving 10 bases of the junction unmatched. The CDR3 loop spans 14 amino acids. The CDR3 coding sequence is TGTGCCAGCAGAGTGGGGCGAGGGGGCCATGGCTACACCTTC. The encoded protein is CASRVGRGGHGYTF.

The chain carries TRBV7-3 and TRBJ1-1; D is perhaps TRBD1 (5 bases). V gave up 5 bases and J gave up 4 bases, with 17 bases separating them. From germline, CDR1 is SGHTA and CDR2 FQGTGA. There are 15 residues in the CDR3. Written as DNA, the CDR3 is TGTGCCAGCAGCCCCGGGGTGTGGGGGATCACTGAAGCTTTCTTT. Protein product: CASSPGVWGITEAFF.

This clone was recorded only once. The V call is TRBV19, the J call TRBJ2-2; 10 bases map to TRBD1. The V gene's germline CDR1 is LNHDA and CDR2 SQIVND (reference sequence). This CDR3 is 15 amino acids long. The trim removed 5 bases at V and 5 bases at J, leaving 5 bases unmatched. The chain's CDR3 is CASSADRGSTGELFF. In nucleotides, the CDR3 is TGTGCCAGTAGTGCGGACAGGGGGAGTACCGGGGAGCTGTTTTTT.

The rearrangement uses TRBV2 and TRBJ1-5; 7 bases align to TRBD1. This CDR3 comprises 14 residues. Germline CDR1 reads SNHLY; CDR2 reads FYNNEI. V shed 7 bases and J 0 bases; nucleotides not matched to a gene: 3. CDR3 sequence (DNA): TGTGCCAGCAACAGGGGCGATAGCAATCAGCCCCAGCATTTT. It codes for CASNRGDSNQPQHF.

The chain couples TRBV4-3 to TRBJ1-5; 7 bases are shared with TRBD1. The CDR3 covers 15 residues. Germline trimming cut 1 base from V and 5 bases from J; bases unmatched to any gene: 5. Germline V lookup: CDR1 LGHNA, CDR2 YSLEER. CDR3 residues: CASSQGTGAYQPQHF. The DNA for the CDR3 is TGCGCCAGCAGCCAAGGGACAGGAGCATATCAGCCCCAGCATTTT.

The chain recombines TRBV29-1 with TRBJ2-1; 9 bases map to TRBD2. The CDR3 spans 15 residues. CDR1 and CDR2 from the germline V gene are SQVTM and ANQGSEA. Losses at the gene ends were 7 bases for V and 0 bases for J; bases not matched to a gene: 7. CDR3 loop: CSATFSGSSYNEQFF. The CDR3 bases are TGCAGCGCCACCTTTAGCGGGAGCTCCTACAATGAGCAGTTCTTC.

The rearrangement joins TRBV2 to TRBJ2-2, with D perhaps matching TRBD1 (6 bases). Per the germline V gene, CDR1 is SNHLY and CDR2 is FYNNEI. The ends were cut back, 7 bases at V and 7 bases at J, with 16 bases in the middle. The CDR3 runs to 14 residues. As DNA, the CDR3 is TGTGCCAGCAATTCTGTTCAGGGGAACGGGGAGCTGTTTTTT. This codes for CASNSVQGNGELFF.

This sequence joins TRBV28 and TRBJ1-5; D might be TRBD1 (5 bases). Trimming pared 6 bases from V and 4 bases from J, leaving 16 bases between. The CDR3 sequence is 15 residues long. Germline V lookup: CDR1 MDHEN, CDR2 SYDVKM. The CDR3 reads CASSRPGRRNQPQHF. The CDR3 DNA is TGTGCCAGCAGCCGACCGGGACGGAGGAATCAGCCCCAGCATTTT.

The J gene is TRBJ2-7, the V gene TRBV2; TRBD1 matches at 10 bases. In germline, CDR1 is SNHLY, CDR2 FYNNEI. The J segment lost 5 bases and the V segment lost 10 bases, leaving 11 bases of the junction unmatched. The CDR3 covers 14 residues. CDR3 in DNA: TGTGCCACCCCCGGGGACAGGGGAAGGAACGAGCAGTACTTC. Residues: CATPGDRGRNEQYF.

The chain links TRBV6-5 to TRBJ1-3; TRBD1 might be the D (5 bases). The CDR3 consists of 15 residues. V gave up 0 bases and J gave up 8 bases, with 14 bases separating them. The germline gives CDR1 MNHEY, CDR2 SVGAGI. The CDR3 region has the DNA TGTGCCAGCAGTTACTCGTCGATAGGGGAGTACACCATATATTTT. Its translation: CASSYSSIGEYTIYF.

Here the CDR3 reads CASSPITGTIVSSGAWQYF. In nucleotides, the CDR3 is TGCGCCAGCAGCCCAATTACCGGGACTATAGTCTCATCGGGAGCATGGCAGTACTTC. V gene TRBV5-1 combines with J gene TRBJ2-7; 7 bases match TRBD2. Looked up from germline, CDR1 is SGHRS and CDR2 is YFSETQ. V gave up 4 bases and J gave up 9 bases; unmatched junction bases: 28. The length of the CDR3 is 19 residues. The complete variable domain, with remaining parts taken from reference TRBV5-1 and TRBJ2-7, reads KAGVTQTPRYLIKTRGQQVTLSCSPISGHRSVSWYQQTPGQGLQFLFEYFSETQRNKGNFPGRFSGRQFSNSRSEMNVSTLELGDSALYLCASSPITGTIVSSGAWQYFGPGTRLTVT.

In this sample, this clone turned up once. The chain links TRBV5-6 to TRBJ1-3; weak D call: TRBD1 (5 bases). The CDR3 covers 15 residues. Germline CDR1 SGHDT, CDR2 YYEEEE. V lost 0 bases and J lost 2, with 9 bases in between. CDR3 amino acids: CASSLGGIPGNTIYF. CDR3 nucleotides: TGTGCCAGCAGCTTGGGGGGGATCCCTGGAAACACCATATATTTT.

CDR3 coding DNA: TGTGCCAGCAGCCCGGACCATAGAGCTAACTATGGCTACACCTTC. Its translation: CASSPDHRANYGYTF. The chain is built from TRBV5-6 and TRBJ1-2; D is undetermined. The CDR3 sequence is 15 residues long. Germline lookup yields CDR1 SGHDT and CDR2 YYEEEE. V was shortened by 4 bases and J by 0 bases, with 13 bases between the two germline ends. Complete variable domain (other parts from reference TRBV5-6 and TRBJ1-2): DAGVTQSPTHLIKTRGQQVTLRCSPKSGHDTVSWYQQALGQGPQFIFQYYEEEERQRGNFPDRFSGHQFPNYSSELNVNALLLGDSALYLCASSPDHRANYGYTFGSGTRLTVV.

The chain employs TRBV7-9 and TRBJ1-4; D is unresolved. V lost 0 bases and J lost 8, with 13 bases in between. Germline V gene data show CDR1 as SEHNR and CDR2 as FQNEAQ (reference sequence). The length of the CDR3 is 15 residues. The CDR3 nucleotides read TGTGCCAGCAGCTTAGCCCTCTCGTTTCGCGAAAAACTGTTTTTT. The encoded protein is CASSLALSFREKLFF.

The chain combines TRBV9 with TRBJ2-1; no clear D. V dropped 4 bases and J dropped 2 bases, with 16 bases sitting between them. The CDR3 contains 16 residues. CDR1 SGDLS and CDR2 YYNGEE come from the germline V gene. CDR3 DNA sequence: TGTGCCAGCAGCACCCAAGGTTCCCTGGCCTACAATGAGCAGTTCTTC. Its protein product is CASSTQGSLAYNEQFF.